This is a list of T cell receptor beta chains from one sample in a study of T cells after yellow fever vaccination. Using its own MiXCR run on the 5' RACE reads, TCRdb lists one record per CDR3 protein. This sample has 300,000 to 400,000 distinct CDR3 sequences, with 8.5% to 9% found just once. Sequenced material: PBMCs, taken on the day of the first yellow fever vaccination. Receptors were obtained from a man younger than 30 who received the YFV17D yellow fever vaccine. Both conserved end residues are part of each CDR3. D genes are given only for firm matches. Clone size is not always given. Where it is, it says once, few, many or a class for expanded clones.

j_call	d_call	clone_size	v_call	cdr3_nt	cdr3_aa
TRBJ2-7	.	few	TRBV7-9	TGTGCCAGCAGCTCTAGGGCGGGACAGCCTTTTGAGCAGTACTTC	CASSSRAGQPFEQYF
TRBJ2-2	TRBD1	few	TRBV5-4	TGTGCCAGCAGCCAACAGGGGAGGAACACCGGGGAGCTGTTTTTT	CASSQQGRNTGELFF
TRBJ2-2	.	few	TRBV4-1	TGCGCCAGCAGCCAGGGAACCGACTTCACCGGGGAGCTGTTTTTT	CASSQGTDFTGELFF
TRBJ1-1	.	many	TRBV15	TGTGCCACCAGCAGAGATCGGCAGGAGAACACTGAAGCTTTCTTT	CATSRDRQENTEAFF
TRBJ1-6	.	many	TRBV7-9	TGTGCCAGCAGCTTGGATCCTTATGATTCACCCCTCCACTTT	CASSLDPYDSPLHF
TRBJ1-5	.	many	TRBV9	TGTGCCAGCAGCGTACAGGGAGCTAGCAATCAGCCCCAGCATTTT	CASSVQGASNQPQHF
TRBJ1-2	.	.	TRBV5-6	TGTGCCAGCAGCCCTATAGACGGGGTACTCTATGGCTACACCTTC	CASSPIDGVLYGYTF
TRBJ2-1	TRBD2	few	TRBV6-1	TGTGCCAGCAGCCGACCTTCTAGCGGGGGGCTTTTAAATGAGCAGTTCTTC	CASSRPSSGGLLNEQFF
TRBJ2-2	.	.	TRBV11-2	TGTGCCAGCAGCTTAGCTGCGGGGCTAGAGATGTTTTTT	CASSLAAGLEMFF
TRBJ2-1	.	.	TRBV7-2	TGTGCCAGCAGCTTAGTCTCCAGCTCCTACAATGAGCAGTTCTTC	CASSLVSSSYNEQFF
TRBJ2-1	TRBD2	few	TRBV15	TGTGCCACCAGCAGAGTACCAGGACTAGCGGGGGGGAGCTACAATGAGCAGTTCTTC	CATSRVPGLAGGSYNEQFF
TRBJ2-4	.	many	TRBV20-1	TGCAGTGCTAGACAGGGGATAGCCAAAAACATTCAGTACTTC	CSARQGIAKNIQYF
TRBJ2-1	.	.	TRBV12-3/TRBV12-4	TGTGCCAGCAGTTTTACAGGGGAGGAGAATGAGCAGTTCTTC	CASSFTGEENEQFF
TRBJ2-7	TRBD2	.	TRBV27	TGTGCCAGCAGTTTAAGTCTAGCGGGATTCTACGAGCAGTACTTC	CASSLSLAGFYEQYF
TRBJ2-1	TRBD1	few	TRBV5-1	TGCGCCAGCGGAGGACAGGGGGAATTCCACAATGAGCAGTTCTTC	CASGGQGEFHNEQFF
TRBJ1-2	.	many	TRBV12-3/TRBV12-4	TGTGCCAGCAGTTTTCAACAGTATGGCTACACCTTC	CASSFQQYGYTF
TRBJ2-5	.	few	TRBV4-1	TGCGCCAGCAGCTCTCGTCCAAACCAAGAGACCCAGTACTTC	CASSSRPNQETQYF
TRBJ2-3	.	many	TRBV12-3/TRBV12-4	TGTGCCAGCAGTCCAGGAGGGGTGTCGTATTTT	CASSPGGVSYF
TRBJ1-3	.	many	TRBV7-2	TGTGCCAGCAGCTCCTACAGGAGGCAGGCTGGAAACACCATATATTTT	CASSSYRRQAGNTIYF
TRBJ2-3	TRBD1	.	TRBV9	TGTGCCAGCAGCGGGTCCGGGACAGGCACAGATACGCAGTATTTT	CASSGSGTGTDTQYF
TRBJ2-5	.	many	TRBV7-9	TGTGCCAGCAGCCCTCTGGCGGAGAACCAAGAGACCCAGTACTTC	CASSPLAENQETQYF
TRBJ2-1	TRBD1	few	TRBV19	TGTGCCAGTAGTCCTGGGACAGGGGGTGGCAATGAGCAGTTCTTC	CASSPGTGGGNEQFF
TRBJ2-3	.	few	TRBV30	TGTGCCTGGAGTGTACGGCTGGGGGACCCCACCACCACAGATACGCAGTATTTT	CAWSVRLGDPTTTDTQYF
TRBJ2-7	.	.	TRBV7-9	TGTGCCAGCAGCGGCTCCGGGACGGACTCCTACGAGCAGTACTTC	CASSGSGTDSYEQYF
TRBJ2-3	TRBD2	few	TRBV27	TGTGCCAGCAGTTTTCTCACTAGCGGGGGGGCTAACACAGATACGCAGTATTTT	CASSFLTSGGANTDTQYF
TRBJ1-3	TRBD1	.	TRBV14	TGTGCCAGCACCCACACAGGGGTCGGAAACACCATATATTTT	CASTHTGVGNTIYF
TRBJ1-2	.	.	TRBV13	TGTGCCAGCAGCTTAGACACAGGGCATGGCTACACCTTC	CASSLDTGHGYTF
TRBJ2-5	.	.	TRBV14	TGTGCCAGCAGCTTGAGGTCGCGCAGGGAAGAGACCCAGTACTTC	CASSLRSRREETQYF
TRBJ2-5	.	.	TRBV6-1	TGTGCCAGCAGTGAAGGAGGAACCCGCCAAGAGACCCAGTACTTC	CASSEGGTRQETQYF
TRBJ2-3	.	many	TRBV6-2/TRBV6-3	TGTGCCAGCAGTCCCTCTCGGTCCCGATCCCTAGATACGCAGTATTTT	CASSPSRSRSLDTQYF
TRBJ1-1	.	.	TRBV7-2	TGTGCCAGCAGCCGGCCAGGGGCCCTCTCTCTGAACACTGAAGCTTTCTTT	CASSRPGALSLNTEAFF
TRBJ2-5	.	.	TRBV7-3	TGTGCCAGCAGCTTAGCTTTTAGGGAGACCCAGTACTTC	CASSLAFRETQYF
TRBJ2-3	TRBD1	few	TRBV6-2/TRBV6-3	TGTGCCAGCAGGCCCGACAGGGGTCCGCAGTATTTT	CASRPDRGPQYF
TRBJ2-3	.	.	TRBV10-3	TGTGCCATCAAGGAGACCGTCCTCACAGATACGCAGTATTTT	CAIKETVLTDTQYF
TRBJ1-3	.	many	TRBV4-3	TGCGCCAGCCTCCGGAGGGGTGGAAACACCATATATTTT	CASLRRGGNTIYF
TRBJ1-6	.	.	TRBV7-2	TGTGCCAGCAGCTTACCGACAAGGGACACCCTCCACTTT	CASSLPTRDTLHF
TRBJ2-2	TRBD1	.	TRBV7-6	TGTGCCAGCAGCCGCCTCGAAGGGGGCGGCGTTACGGACACCGGGGAGCTGTTTTTT	CASSRLEGGGVTDTGELFF
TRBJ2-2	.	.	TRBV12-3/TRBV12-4	TGTGCCAGCAGTTTAGAAGGAGGACAGAACGGGGAGCTGTTTTTT	CASSLEGGQNGELFF
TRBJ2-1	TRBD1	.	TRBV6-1	TGTGCCAGCCCGGGACAGTACACCAATGAGCAGTTCTTC	CASPGQYTNEQFF
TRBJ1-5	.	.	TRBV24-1	TGTGCCACCAGTGATTTTGGCAGCCAGCCCCAGCATTTT	CATSDFGSQPQHF
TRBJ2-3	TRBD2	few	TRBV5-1	TGCGCCAGCAGCTCTCGGACTAGCGGGGGACTGGGAGATACGCAGTATTTT	CASSSRTSGGLGDTQYF
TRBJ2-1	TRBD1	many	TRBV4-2	TGTGCCAGCAGCCACCCGGGACAGGGGCGCTATGAGCAGTTCTTC	CASSHPGQGRYEQFF
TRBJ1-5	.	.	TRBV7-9	TGTGCCAGCAGCTTTCCAGGGTCCAATCAGCCCCAGCATTTT	CASSFPGSNQPQHF
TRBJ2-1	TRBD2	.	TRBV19	TGTGCCAGTAGGGATGCGACTAGCCGAATCCTTTACAATGAGCAGTTCTTC	CASRDATSRILYNEQFF
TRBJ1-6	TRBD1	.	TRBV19	TGTGCCACCACCAGGGACAGGGGTGATTCACCCCTCCACTTT	CATTRDRGDSPLHF
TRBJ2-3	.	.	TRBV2	TGTGCCAGCAGTTCTGCTGCGGTTAGCACAGATACGCAGTATTTT	CASSSAAVSTDTQYF
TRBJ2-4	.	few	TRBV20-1	TGCAGTGCCACGATAGAGACCAAAAACATTCAGTACTTC	CSATIETKNIQYF